A selection of T cell receptor beta chains follows, all from one sample in a study of OX40 agonist ivuxolimab in advanced cancers. The data were produced by immunoSEQ multiplex PCR, yet TCRdb's version contains in-frame clones alone and is incomplete. Of about 120,000 clones listed, 75% to 90% are singletons. The sample was CD4+ or CD8+ T cells sorted from blood, taken in a trial of the OX40 agonist ivuxolimab. Every receptor here comes from an adult with an advanced solid tumor such as melanoma, head and neck, liver or kidney cancer. Each CDR3 is given with its conserved first and last residue. The D gene is left open where the match is weak. Clone size, where shown, is once, few, many, or a class for clones that have expanded.

J gene: TRBJ2-5
clone size: once
D gene: -
V gene: TRBV5-6
CDR3 protein: CASSLWQKETQYF
CDR3 DNA: TGTGCCAGCAGCTTGTGGCAGAAAGAGACCCAGTACTTC

J gene: TRBJ2-2
clone size: -
D gene: TRBD2
V gene: TRBV7-2
CDR3 protein: CASSLVAGVFGELFF
CDR3 DNA: TGTGCCAGCAGCTTAGTAGCGGGGGTATTCGGGGAGCTGTTTTTT

J gene: TRBJ2-5
clone size: once
D gene: -
V gene: TRBV4-3
CDR3 protein: CASSQDTGPETQYF
CDR3 DNA: TGCGCCAGCAGCCAAGATACAGGGCCAGAGACCCAGTACTTC

J gene: TRBJ2-7
clone size: -
D gene: TRBD2
V gene: TRBV2
CDR3 protein: CASMGGYEQYF
CDR3 DNA: TGTGCCAGCATGGGGGGGTACGAGCAGTACTTC

J gene: TRBJ2-1
clone size: -
D gene: TRBD2
V gene: TRBV7-2
CDR3 protein: CASSLSGRGVYNEQFF
CDR3 DNA: TGTGCCAGCAGCTTAAGTGGGCGGGGGGTTTACAATGAGCAGTTCTTC

J gene: TRBJ1-2
clone size: -
D gene: TRBD1
V gene: TRBV28
CDR3 protein: CASRTGEGRYGYTF
CDR3 DNA: TGTGCCAGCAGAACAGGGGAGGGGAGGTATGGCTACACCTTC

J gene: TRBJ1-6
clone size: few
D gene: -
V gene: TRBV5-1
CDR3 protein: CASSGAGYNSPLHF
CDR3 DNA: TGCGCCAGCAGCGGGGCGGGCTATAATTCACCCCTCCACTTT

J gene: TRBJ1-2
clone size: -
D gene: TRBD1
V gene: TRBV30
CDR3 protein: CAWSGTGGYGYTF
CDR3 DNA: TGTGCCTGGAGTGGGACAGGGGGCTATGGCTACACCTTC

J gene: TRBJ1-1
clone size: -
D gene: -
V gene: TRBV7-9
CDR3 protein: CASSDNRVTTEAFF
CDR3 DNA: TGTGCCAGCAGCGACAACAGGGTGACCACTGAAGCTTTCTTT

J gene: TRBJ2-5
clone size: once
D gene: -
V gene: TRBV5-1
CDR3 protein: CASSLAGTRQETQYF
CDR3 DNA: TGCGCCAGCAGCTTGGCAGGGACACGTCAAGAGACCCAGTACTTC

J gene: TRBJ1-6
clone size: -
D gene: TRBD1
V gene: TRBV5-1
CDR3 protein: CASSFVSGQLNSPLHF
CDR3 DNA: TGCGCCAGCAGCTTTGTCTCGGGACAGCTAAATTCACCCCTCCACTTT

J gene: TRBJ1-3
clone size: -
D gene: -
V gene: TRBV28
CDR3 protein: CASSFLRNTIYF
CDR3 DNA: TGTGCCAGCAGTTTTTTACGAAACACCATATATTTT

J gene: TRBJ1-1
clone size: -
D gene: -
V gene: TRBV11-2
CDR3 protein: CASSLQGLHTEAFF
CDR3 DNA: TGTGCCAGCAGCTTACAGGGACTCCACACTGAAGCTTTCTTT

J gene: TRBJ1-6
clone size: -
D gene: TRBD1
V gene: TRBV28
CDR3 protein: CASNPSLGQGFSPLHF
CDR3 DNA: TGTGCCAGCAACCCCTCCTTGGGACAGGGATTTTCACCCCTCCACTTT

J gene: TRBJ1-5
clone size: -
D gene: TRBD1
V gene: TRBV7-2
CDR3 protein: CASSFNRGRGQPQHF
CDR3 DNA: TGTGCCAGCAGCTTTAACAGGGGGCGCGGTCAGCCCCAGCATTTT

J gene: TRBJ1-5
clone size: -
D gene: -
V gene: TRBV6-5
CDR3 protein: CASSYSSGRSRPQHF
CDR3 DNA: TGTGCCAGCAGTTACTCGAGTGGACGCTCACGACCCCAGCATTTT

J gene: TRBJ1-2
clone size: -
D gene: TRBD1
V gene: TRBV7-9
CDR3 protein: CASSPRDRGDGYTF
CDR3 DNA: TGTGCCAGCAGCCCTCGGGACAGAGGAGACGGCTACACCTTC

J gene: TRBJ2-6
clone size: once
D gene: -
V gene: TRBV9
CDR3 protein: CASSVVGGALGANVLTF
CDR3 DNA: TGTGCCAGCAGCGTGGTTGGGGGGGCCCTTGGGGCCAACGTCCTGACTTTC

J gene: TRBJ2-7
clone size: -
D gene: -
V gene: TRBV15
CDR3 protein: CATSIFRDNQQYF
CDR3 DNA: TGTGCCACCAGCATCTTCCGGGACAACCAGCAGTACTTC

J gene: TRBJ2-7
clone size: once
D gene: -
V gene: TRBV7-9
CDR3 protein: CASSTLAYEQYF
CDR3 DNA: TGTGCCAGCAGTACTCTGGCCTACGAGCAGTACTTC

J gene: TRBJ1-3
clone size: -
D gene: -
V gene: TRBV9
CDR3 protein: CASSPRGGADSGNTIYF
CDR3 DNA: TGTGCCAGCAGCCCCAGAGGGGGGGCTGACTCTGGAAACACCATATATTTT